This T cell receptor beta chain was observed in a study of tumor and adjacent non-tumor tissue in lung cancer. The CDR3 sequence is 15 residues long. No cell sorting was done before RNA was extracted from the tissue. This non-tumor lung sample came from over 3 cm beyond the tumor edge. Notes on this clonotype: The junction departs from the called germline gene at one end, perhaps through a read error.

TCRbeta libraries were built with three rounds of nested PCR, modified from ARM-PCR. TCRdb used MiXCR to reprocess the multiplex PCR reads, holding one entry per CDR3 protein. The sample lists fewer than 90,000 distinct CDR3 sequences; roughly 77% were seen once. V gene TRBV12-3 or TRBV12-4 combines with J gene TRBJ1-1, with D unresolved. The sequence was collected from a woman in her 50s with non-small cell lung cancer. The sample comprised distant non-tumor lung tissue. The DNA of the CDR3 is TGTGACAGCAGTTTAGAGACCTTAGGGAACAGTGAAGCTTTCTTT. It specifies CDSSLETLGNSEAFF.